These 29 T cell receptor beta chains originate from one sample sequenced in a study of cytomegalovirus exposure and HLA in healthy donors. PCR was performed using 60 Vbeta and 13 Jbeta primers. Sequenced by immunoSEQ multiplex PCR; TCRdb stores in-frame clones only, minus some. The table has about 140,000 clones, less than 85% seen once. The sequenced sample was PBMCs. The receptors were gathered from a man aged 40-55 years in good health and CMV-seronegative.

The chain links TRBV5-4 to TRBJ2-7; D possibly corresponds to TRBD2 (6 bases). Germline V gene sequence: CDR1 SGHNT, CDR2 YYREEE (reference sequence). Trimming took off 2 bases at V and 6 bases at J, with 15 bases between the two ends. The CDR3 sequence is 14 residues long. CDR3 in DNA: TGTGCCAGCAGCTTTCGGGGGATCCCTGCCGAGCAGTACTTC. This sequence encodes CASSFRGIPAEQYF.

The chain recombines TRBV10-3 with TRBJ2-7; possible D gene TRBD1, 6 bases. The CDR3 totals 13 residues. The germline V gene encodes CDR1 ENHRY and CDR2 SYGVKD. Trimming pared 3 bases from V and 5 bases from J, leaving 11 bases between. CDR3: CAISEYRADEQYF. DNA for the CDR3: TGTGCCATCAGTGAATACAGGGCGGACGAGCAGTACTTC.

V and J are TRBV14 and TRBJ1-2; 7 bases agree with TRBD1. Trimming took 4 bases from V and 4 from J; bases not matched to a gene: 12. The CDR3 spans 16 residues. The germline V gene encodes CDR1 SGHDN and CDR2 FVKESK. CDR3 DNA: TGTGCCAGCAGCCCCACTCTACGACAGGGCGGCTATGGCTACACCTTC. Amino acids: CASSPTLRQGGYGYTF. Full variable domain (remainder filled in from reference TRBV14 and TRBJ1-2): EAGVTQFPSHSVIEKGQTVTLRCDPISGHDNLYWYRRVMGKEIKFLLHFVKESKQDESGMPNNRFLAERTGGTYSTLKVQPAELEDSGVYFCASSPTLRQGGYGYTFGSGTRLTVV.

V and J are TRBV7-2 and TRBJ2-7; maybe TRBD2 (6 bases). V was trimmed by 1 base and J by 2 bases, leaving 24 bases between them. Per germline, CDR1 SGHTA and CDR2 FQGNSA. The CDR3 extends over 19 amino acids. The chain's CDR3 is CASSLVWNGPGDSPYEQYF. The CDR3 DNA is TGTGCCAGCAGCTTAGTGTGGAACGGGCCGGGGGACTCCCCCTACGAGCAGTACTTC. The entire variable domain, with the rest obtained from reference TRBV7-2 and TRBJ2-7, is as follows: GAGVSQSPSNKVTEKGKDVELRCDPISGHTALYWYRQSLGQGLEFLIYFQGNSAPDKSGLPSDRFSAERTGGSVSTLTIQRTQQEDSAVYLCASSLVWNGPGDSPYEQYFGPGTRLTVT.

V usage is TRBV6-6 and J usage is TRBJ1-1, with 8 bases aligning to TRBD1. V was pared by 2 bases and J by 4 bases, with 9 bases of the junction left unmatched. Germline V gene data show CDR1 as MNHNY and CDR2 as SVGAGI (reference sequence). The CDR3 has 16 residues. CDR3 coding DNA: TGTGCCAGCAGTTACGTCGGACAGGGAATGGGCACTGAAGCTTTCTTT. Residues: CASSYVGQGMGTEAFF.

J is TRBJ2-2 and V is TRBV7-8; D might be TRBD1 (5 bases). Trimming shortened V by 1 base and J by 1 base, and 10 bases separated the two germline ends. The CDR3 length is 16 residues. The germline gives CDR1 SGHVS, CDR2 FQNEAQ. CDR3 residues: CASSLGTGQNTGELFF. The CDR3 DNA sequence: TGTGCCAGCAGCTTAGGAACAGGACAGAACACCGGGGAGCTGTTTTTT.

The rearrangement uses TRBV6-5 and TRBJ1-3; TRBD1 aligns across 7 bases. CDR1 and CDR2 from the germline V gene are MNHEY and SVGAGI. This CDR3 is built from 14 residues. The V segment lost 8 bases and the J segment 0 bases; nucleotides outside the gene matches: 4. The CDR3 loop is CASGRGNSGNTIYF. In DNA, the CDR3 is TGTGCCAGCGGCAGGGGGAACTCTGGAAACACCATATATTTT.

The CDR3 spells CASSLRQGRSNTGELFF. The CDR3 DNA sequence: TGTGCCAGCAGCCTCAGACAGGGACGATCGAACACCGGGGAGCTGTTTTTT. V is TRBV14 and J is TRBJ2-2, with TRBD1 matching over 7 bases. CDR1 is SGHDN, CDR2 FVKESK, per germline. After removal of 4 bases from V and 0 bases from J, the junction contained 8 bases not matched to a gene. The CDR3 runs 17 residues.

J is TRBJ2-5 and V is TRBV7-9, with TRBD1 matching 7 bases. The DNA end lines up better with TRBJ2-7; the J call may be wrong. Germline V gene sequence: CDR1 SEHNR, CDR2 FQNEAQ (reference sequence). This CDR3 spans 15 amino acids. The chain's CDR3 is CASSSPTQGAYEQYF. CDR3 nucleotide sequence: TGTGCCAGCAGCTCCCCCACTCAGGGGGCCTACGAGCAGTACTTC.

In DNA, the CDR3 is TGTGCCTGGTGGACAGGGGGGGGGACTGAAGCTTTCTTT. Amino acids: CAWWTGGGTEAFF. The V call is TRBV30, the J call TRBJ1-1, with 10 bases lining up with TRBD1. Germline CDR1 GTSNPN, CDR2 SVGIG (reference sequence). The CDR3 sequence is 13 residues long. V lost 5 bases to trimming and J lost 5 bases; unmatched junction nucleotides: 5. Combining the CDR3 with reference TRBV30 and TRBJ1-1 gives the whole variable domain SQTIHQWPATLVQPVGSPLSLECTVEGTSNPNLYWYRQAAGRGLQLLFYSVGIGQISSEVPQNLSASRPQDRQFILSSKKLLLSDSGFYLCAWWTGGGTEAFFGQGTRLTVV.

The rearrangement links TRBV28 to TRBJ1-5; 7 bases fit TRBD1. Germline V gene data show CDR1 as MDHEN and CDR2 as SYDVKM. The V and J ends lost 1 base and 12 bases, in that order; junction bases with no gene match: 3. The CDR3 spans 12 residues. CDR3 in DNA: TGTGCCAGCAGTTTATCGACAGGGAACCAGCATTTT. Translation gives CASSLSTGNQHF.

The chain is built from TRBV6-1 and TRBJ1-5; no reliable D call. Germline CDR1 is MNHNS and CDR2 is SASEGT. The CDR3 extends over 14 amino acids. Trimming shortened V by 4 bases and J by 0 bases, and 7 bases separated the two germline ends. The CDR3 here is CASSVLYSNQPQHF. As DNA, the CDR3 is TGTGCCAGCAGTGTCCTTTATAGCAATCAGCCCCAGCATTTT.

A word on this clone: One junction end does not reproduce the germline sequence, and a read error may be involved. The chain carries TRBV5-1 and TRBJ2-4; D possibly corresponds to TRBD2 (6 bases). CDR3 length equals 15 residues. The germline V gene has CDR1 SGHRS and CDR2 YFSETQ. CDR3 loop: CASREGDIAKNSQYF. The CDR3 nucleotides read TGCGCCAGCAGGGAGGGCGATATAGCCAAAAACAGTCAGTACTTC.

In this sample, this clone turned up once. The J gene is TRBJ2-5, the V gene TRBV5-1; 8 bases align to TRBD2. The CDR3 is 15 amino acids. CDR1 is SGHRS and CDR2 is YFSETQ in the germline V gene. After removal of 4 bases from V and 5 bases from J, the junction contained 10 bases not matched to a gene. The CDR3: CASSLRSGSGETQYF. CDR3 bases: TGCGCCAGCAGCCTCCGGAGCGGGAGTGGGGAGACCCAGTACTTC.

The chain uses TRBV2 and TRBJ2-3; D unresolved. This CDR3 contains 12 residues. The V gene's germline CDR1 is SNHLY and CDR2 FYNNEI. V was pared by 6 bases and J by 0 bases, with 4 bases between. The CDR3 here is CASSVSTDTQYF. The CDR3 nucleotides are TGTGCCAGCAGCGTTAGCACAGATACGCAGTATTTT.

This clone was seen a handful of times. One junction end does not reproduce the germline sequence, and a read error may be involved. The chain combines TRBV7-9 with TRBJ2-3, with D possibly TRBD1 on 6 matching bases. Germline CDR1 SEHNR, CDR2 FQNEAQ (reference sequence). CDR3 size: 15 residues. DNA for the CDR3: TGTTCCAGCAGCTTAGAGGGGACATCCACAGATACGCAGTATTTT. It codes for CSSSLEGTSTDTQYF.

The chain has TRBV14 and TRBJ1-4; D is possibly TRBD1 (5 bases). This CDR3 is built from 13 residues. V dropped 0 bases and J dropped 10 bases, with 9 bases sitting between them. Germline V gene lookup returns CDR1 SGHDN and CDR2 FVKESK. For the CDR3, the DNA is TGTGCCAGCAGCCAAGATGCTCAGGGAAAACTGTTTTTT. It specifies CASSQDAQGKLFF. Drawing the rest from reference TRBV14 and TRBJ1-4, the complete variable domain is EAGVTQFPSHSVIEKGQTVTLRCDPISGHDNLYWYRRVMGKEIKFLLHFVKESKQDESGMPNNRFLAERTGGTYSTLKVQPAELEDSGVYFCASSQDAQGKLFFGSGTQLSVL.

The chain carries TRBV7-9 and TRBJ2-7; 8 bases fit TRBD1. The CDR3 runs 13 residues. Germline lookup yields CDR1 SEHNR and CDR2 FQNEAQ (reference sequence). Trimming took 1 base from V and 7 from J; bases not matched to a gene: 3. The CDR3 coding sequence is TGTGCCAGCAGCTTAGTAGGGGACAGGGAGCAGTACTTC. It specifies CASSLVGDREQYF.

The rearrangement uses TRBV6-4 and TRBJ2-1, with D possibly being TRBD2 (6 bases). The CDR3 is 14 residues long. The germline gives CDR1 MRHNA, CDR2 SNTAGT. The ends were cut back, 2 bases at V and 10 bases at J, with 15 bases in the middle. In DNA form, the CDR3 reads TGTGCCAGCAGTGACGGTCTAGCGATGGGAGAGCAGTTCTTC. Its protein is CASSDGLAMGEQFF.

The V call is TRBV20-1, the J call TRBJ2-1; 7 nucleotides agree with TRBD2. CDR1 is DFQATT, CDR2 SNEGSKA, per germline (reference sequence). The V and J ends lost 7 bases and 9 bases, in that order; junction bases with no gene match: 6. The CDR3 length is 11 residues. CDR3 DNA: TGCAGTGTCCCGGGGGGTGGTGAGCAGTTCTTC. It encodes CSVPGGGEQFF.

This clone was found once. V gene TRBV30 combines with J gene TRBJ2-3, with TRBD2 identical over 10 bases. The germline gives CDR1 GTSNPN, CDR2 SVGIG (reference sequence). The CDR3 extends over 20 amino acids. Trimming cost V 5 bases and J 0 bases; bases outside gene matches: 20. The DNA for the CDR3 is TGTGCCTGGGTAGTGGGACAATTAACTAGCGGGGAAACTAGCACAGATACGCAGTATTTT. This sequence encodes CAWVVGQLTSGETSTDTQYF.

This clone has only a few counts. The CDR3 DNA is TGCGCCAGCGATCAGGGGGCTTCTAGCACAGATACGCAGTATTTT. Its protein product is CASDQGASSTDTQYF. The chain couples TRBV5-1 to TRBJ2-3; TRBD1 aligns across 8 bases. This CDR3 has 15 residues. Losses at the gene ends were 7 bases for V and 0 bases for J; bases not matched to a gene: 7. In germline, CDR1 is SGHRS, CDR2 YFSETQ.

This clone was observed a handful of times. The chain has TRBV7-8 and TRBJ1-2; 7 nucleotides agree with TRBD1. The ends lost 5 bases at V and 5 bases at J; junction bases unmatched: 8. This CDR3 spans 14 amino acids. Germline CDR1 SGHVS, CDR2 FQNEAQ. In DNA, the CDR3 is TGTGCCAGCAGCCGAGGGGACAGTACGTATGGCTACACCTTC. Translating it yields CASSRGDSTYGYTF.

The rearrangement uses TRBV27 and TRBJ2-1, with TRBD1 as a possible D gene (5 bases). The CDR3 runs to 15 residues. The V gene's germline CDR1 is MNHEY and CDR2 SMNVEV (reference sequence). Between the trimmed V and J ends, which lost 1 base and 3 bases, there was a span of 10 bases. The CDR3 DNA sequence: TGTGCCAGCAGTTTATTTAGGGGTGGCTACAATGAGCAGTTCTTC. Its protein product is CASSLFRGGYNEQFF.

The genes are TRBV15 and TRBJ2-7; TRBD1 might be the D (5 bases). V was shortened by 0 bases and J by 4 bases, with 10 bases between the two germline ends. The CDR3 has 14 amino acids. The germline gives CDR1 LNHNV, CDR2 YYDKDF (reference sequence). In nucleotides, the CDR3 is TGTGCCACCAGCAGAGATGGCAGGGCGTACGAGCAGTACTTC. Amino acids: CATSRDGRAYEQYF.

Comment on this clone: Germline and junction disagree at one end, which may indicate a read error. The chain joins TRBV10-3 to TRBJ2-7, with 9 bases fitting TRBD2. CDR3 size: 15 residues. The germline V gene encodes CDR1 ENHRY and CDR2 SYGVKD. The chain's CDR3 is CASSEEGGGAGEQYF. The CDR3 DNA follows: TGTGCCAGCAGTGAAGAGGGCGGGGGGGCTGGCGAGCAGTACTTC.

The chain joins TRBV28 to TRBJ2-5; TRBD2 matches 8 bases. V was pared by 2 bases and J by 2 bases, with 4 bases of the junction left unmatched. Germline V gene sequence: CDR1 MDHEN, CDR2 SYDVKM. This CDR3 has 15 amino acids. In DNA, the CDR3 is TGTGCCAGCAGTTTAGTCGGGGGGGCACAAGAGACCCAGTACTTC. It translates to CASSLVGGAQETQYF.

V and J are TRBV4-2 and TRBJ1-2, with 9 bases that match TRBD1. Trimming cost V 0 bases and J 4 bases; bases outside gene matches: 6. The germline V gene has CDR1 LGHNA and CDR2 YNFKEQ. This CDR3 has 16 amino acids. The CDR3: CASSQDNRQGVYGYTF. The CDR3 DNA reads TGTGCCAGCAGCCAAGATAACCGACAGGGGGTCTATGGCTACACCTTC.

This clone was seen more than once but under ten times. This chain uses TRBV10-1 with TRBJ2-5; D is ambiguous. The CDR3 runs to 16 residues. V was trimmed by 0 bases and J by 0 bases, leaving 11 bases between them. Germline lookup yields CDR1 WNHNN and CDR2 SYGVQD (reference sequence). CDR3 region: CASSESLSRYQETQYF. For the CDR3, the DNA is TGCGCCAGCAGTGAGTCGCTAAGTCGGTACCAAGAGACCCAGTACTTC.